These T cell receptor beta chains were read from a single sample in a study of blood T cell repertoires in COVID-19. Profiling relied on immunoSEQ multiplex PCR, and the TCRdb table lists in-frame clones only, not all of them. The sample shows 150,000 or so clones, around 89% of them seen only once. Sequencing was performed on peripheral blood. Every receptor here comes from a man in his late teens or twenties with COVID-19, enrolled during active disease. Each CDR3 is given with its conserved first and last residue.

TRBV19	TRBJ1-5	CASSIAGRNQPQHF
TRBV28	TRBJ1-6	CASSLDRNSPLHF
TRBV12-3/TRBV12-4	TRBJ1-1	CASSRTGNTEAFF
TRBV7-2	TRBJ2-7	CASSLEGGYYEQYF
TRBV28	TRBJ1-1	CASSLGQGGSEAFF
TRBV4-2	TRBJ2-7	CASSQGNSGRALEQYF
TRBV19	TRBJ2-7	CASSIVASTYEQYF
TRBV11-2	TRBJ2-7	CASSHWTISYEQYF
TRBV19	TRBJ2-1	CASSIGGSRYNEQFF
TRBV7-8	TRBJ2-1	CASSLGGLAFVHSYNEQFF
TRBV7-2	TRBJ2-7	CASSWRWTGIYEQYF
TRBV7-2	TRBJ2-7	CASSLWDINEQYF
TRBV28	TRBJ1-5	CASSPMHRGGGNQPQHF
TRBV2	TRBJ1-2	CASPTGLVSDYGYTF
TRBV4-3	TRBJ2-7	CASSQDGLGGREQYF
TRBV7-2	TRBJ2-1	CASRATGDNEQFF
TRBV5-4	TRBJ2-7	CASRRRGGYEQYF
TRBV18	TRBJ2-2	CASSPTGEGTGELFF
TRBV27	TRBJ1-6	CASSLSLFSSYNSPLHF
TRBV15	TRBJ2-5	CATSREAGRETQYF
TRBV9	TRBJ1-1	CASIPTRGGAFF
TRBV9	TRBJ2-7	CASSPTDSYEQYF
TRBV30	TRBJ1-2	CAWSVNRDTYGYTF
TRBV24-1	TRBJ2-2	CATSDSRRSNTGELFF
TRBV6-5	TRBJ1-6	CASSSGQWLGPLHF
TRBV6-6	TRBJ2-2	CASSPGQPGTGELFF
TRBV29-1	TRBJ1-4	CSVGLMRGTATNEKLLF
TRBV6-5	TRBJ1-5	CASSTYAREAQHF
TRBV28	TRBJ2-1	CASSLVLGGMLNVRQFF
TRBV7-9	TRBJ1-2	CASSFRAGNYGYTF
TRBV10-3	TRBJ1-5	CAISDGDRGPNQPQHF
TRBV6-2/TRBV6-3	TRBJ2-3	CASSDPSGRFTDTQYF
TRBV27	TRBJ2-1	CASSHNPPGGAGGPGKINEQFF
TRBV27	TRBJ1-5	CASSLSGTGGNQPQHF
TRBV9	TRBJ1-2	CASSGSGRPNYGYTF
TRBV6-5	TRBJ2-7	CASRTGWTYEQYF
TRBV29-1	TRBJ2-2	CSVRTGHTGELFF
TRBV14	TRBJ2-5	CASSQDKYSRGERRETQYF
TRBV24-1	TRBJ2-5	CATSDRRTGPETQYF
TRBV27	TRBJ2-4	CASSSSGTSKNIQYF
TRBV6-6	TRBJ1-6	CASIEPGLSRSSPLHF
TRBV27	TRBJ1-4	CASSYRANEKLLF
TRBV10-3	TRBJ2-7	CAIGPAGRSYEQYF
TRBV7-9	TRBJ2-3	CASSALLAVSTDTQYF
TRBV29-1	TRBJ2-1	CSVDPGTSADNEQFF
TRBV7-2	TRBJ2-7	CASSVGTSYEQYF
TRBV28	TRBJ2-7	CASSFPLSGSSYEQYF
TRBV5-1	TRBJ2-6	CASSLYGSSGANVLTF
TRBV19	TRBJ2-5	CATSGGRREVRETQYF
TRBV6-5	TRBJ2-2	CASRRTENGELFF
TRBV9	TRBJ2-2	CASSGLTASNTGELFF
TRBV27	TRBJ1-2	CASSLSGAGYTF
TRBV4-3	TRBJ2-3	CASSQDWRTASTDTQYF
TRBV15	TRBJ1-1	CATSRAGYTEAFF
TRBV29-1	TRBJ2-5	CSVRDSVRETQYF